Sequencing of this TCR beta chain was carried out in a study of T cells in Graves' hyperthyroidism and ophthalmopathy. This clonotype was detected many times. Regions amplified from RNA transcripts were the TCR beta CDR3 regions. Researchers ran a first-round RT-PCR on the TCR CDR3 using the HTBI primer set. MiXCR, run by TCRdb on the multiplex PCR reads, gives a single entry per CDR3 protein. The sample includes 550,000 to 600,000 distinct CDR3 sequences, roughly 46% of them seen just once. Trimming shortened V by 6 bases and J by 1 base, and 10 bases separated the two germline ends. The CDR3 is made up of 13 amino acids. The germline CDR1 and CDR2 sequences are SNHLY and FYNNEI.

The specimen sequenced was peripheral blood or thyroid tissue (not recorded which). The rearrangement links TRBV2 to TRBJ2-7; D is perhaps TRBD2 (5 bases). The source is an adult woman with Graves' disease, either hyperthyroidism or ophthalmopathy (not recorded which). CDR3 protein: CASRLWESYEQYF. CDR3 nucleotide sequence: TGTGCCAGCAGACTATGGGAGTCCTACGAGCAGTACTTC.